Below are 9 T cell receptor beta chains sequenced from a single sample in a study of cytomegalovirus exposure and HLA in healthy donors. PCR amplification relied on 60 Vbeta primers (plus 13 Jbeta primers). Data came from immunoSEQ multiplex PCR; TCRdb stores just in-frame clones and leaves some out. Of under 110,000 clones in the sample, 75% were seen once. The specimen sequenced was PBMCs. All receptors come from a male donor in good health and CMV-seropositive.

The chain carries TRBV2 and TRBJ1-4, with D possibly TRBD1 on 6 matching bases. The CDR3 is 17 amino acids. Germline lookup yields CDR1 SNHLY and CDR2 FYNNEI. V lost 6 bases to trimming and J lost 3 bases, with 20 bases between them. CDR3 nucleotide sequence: TGTGCCAGCAGGCTACAGGGAATGTCGAAGTCTAATGAAAAACTGTTTTTT. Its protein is CASRLQGMSKSNEKLFF.

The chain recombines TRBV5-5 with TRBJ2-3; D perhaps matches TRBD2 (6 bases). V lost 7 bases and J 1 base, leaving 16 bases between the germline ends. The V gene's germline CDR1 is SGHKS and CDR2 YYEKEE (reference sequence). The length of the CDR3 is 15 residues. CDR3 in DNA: TGTGCCAGCTCCTCGGGGCGGGGCCGCACAGATACGCAGTATTTT. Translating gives CASSSGRGRTDTQYF.

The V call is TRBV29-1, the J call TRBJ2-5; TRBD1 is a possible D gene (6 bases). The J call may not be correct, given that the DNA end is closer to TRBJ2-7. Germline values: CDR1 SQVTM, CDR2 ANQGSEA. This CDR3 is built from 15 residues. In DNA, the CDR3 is TGCAGCGTTGAAGAGGGGGCAGGGAGAACCTACGAGCAGTACTTC. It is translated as CSVEEGAGRTYEQYF.

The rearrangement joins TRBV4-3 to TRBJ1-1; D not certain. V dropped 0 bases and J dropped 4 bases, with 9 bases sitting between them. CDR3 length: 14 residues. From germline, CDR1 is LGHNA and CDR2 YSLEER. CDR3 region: CASSQDRGFTEAFF. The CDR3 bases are TGCGCCAGCAGCCAAGATCGAGGGTTCACTGAAGCTTTCTTT.

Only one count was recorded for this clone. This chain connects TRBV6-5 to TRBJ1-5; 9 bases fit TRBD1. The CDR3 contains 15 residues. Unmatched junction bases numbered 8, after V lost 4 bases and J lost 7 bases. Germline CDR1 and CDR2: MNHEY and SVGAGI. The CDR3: CASSSQTGGGQPQHF. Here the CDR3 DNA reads TGTGCCAGCAGTTCCCAGACAGGGGGTGGCCAGCCCCAGCATTTT.

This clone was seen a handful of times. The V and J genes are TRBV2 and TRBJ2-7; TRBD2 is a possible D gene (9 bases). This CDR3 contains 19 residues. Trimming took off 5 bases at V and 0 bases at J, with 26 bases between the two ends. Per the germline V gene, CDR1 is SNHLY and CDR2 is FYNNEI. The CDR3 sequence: CASSPGTGFRLADSYEQYF. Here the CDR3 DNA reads TGTGCCAGCAGTCCCGGGACAGGTTTTAGACTAGCGGACTCCTACGAGCAGTACTTC.

This CDR3 is CASSELNKGGGLYNEQFF. CDR3 DNA: TGTGCCAGCAGTGAGCTAAATAAGGGGGGGGGCCTGTACAATGAGCAGTTCTTC. The chain joins TRBV6-1 to TRBJ2-1; D possibly corresponds to TRBD2 (7 bases). Germline V lookup: CDR1 MNHNS, CDR2 SASEGT. Trimming left V 3 bases short and J 4 bases short, with 22 bases between. CDR3 length equals 18 residues.

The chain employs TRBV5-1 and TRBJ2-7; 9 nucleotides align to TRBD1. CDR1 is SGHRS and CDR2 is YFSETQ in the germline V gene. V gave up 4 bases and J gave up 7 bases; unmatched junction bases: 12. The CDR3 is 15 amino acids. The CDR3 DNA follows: TGCGCCAGCAGCGGGACAGGGTCCGCGGGGTCGGAGCAGTACTTC. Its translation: CASSGTGSAGSEQYF.

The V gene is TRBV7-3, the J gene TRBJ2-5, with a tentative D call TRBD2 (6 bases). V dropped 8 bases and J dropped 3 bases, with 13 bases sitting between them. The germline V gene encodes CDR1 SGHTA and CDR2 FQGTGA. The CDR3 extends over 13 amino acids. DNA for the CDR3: TGTGCCAGCTCGCGGGGATTGAAAGAGACCCAGTACTTC. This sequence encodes CASSRGLKETQYF. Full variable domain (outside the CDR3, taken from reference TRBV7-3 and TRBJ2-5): GAGVSQTPSNKVTEKGKYVELRCDPISGHTALYWYRQSLGQGPEFLIYFQGTGAADDSGLPNDRFFAVRPEGSVSTLKIQRTERGDSAVYLCASSRGLKETQYFGPGTRLLVL.